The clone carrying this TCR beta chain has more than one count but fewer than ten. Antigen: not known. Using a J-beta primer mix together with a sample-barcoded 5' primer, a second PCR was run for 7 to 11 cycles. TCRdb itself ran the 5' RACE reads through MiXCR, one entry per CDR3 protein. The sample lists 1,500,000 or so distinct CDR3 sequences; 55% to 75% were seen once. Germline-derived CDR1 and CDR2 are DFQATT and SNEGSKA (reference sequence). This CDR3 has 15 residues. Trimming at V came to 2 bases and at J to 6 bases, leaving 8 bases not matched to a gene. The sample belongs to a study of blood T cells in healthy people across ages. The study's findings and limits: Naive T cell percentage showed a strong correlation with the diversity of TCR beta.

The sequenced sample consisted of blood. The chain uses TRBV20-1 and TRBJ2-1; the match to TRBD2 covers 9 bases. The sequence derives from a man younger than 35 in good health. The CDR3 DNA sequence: TGCAGTGCTAGACGGGCTAGCGGGGCTGTCAATGAGCAGTTCTTC. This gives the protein CSARRASGAVNEQFF.